This TCR beta chain was captured in a study of post-analysis software for immune sequencing data. Study results and limitations: Higher frequency in patients than in controls was seen for roughly five TRBV segments, with TRBV5-6, TRBV5-1 and TRBV20-1 among them.

Trimming took 1 base from V and 0 from J, leaving 10 bases between them. Per germline, CDR1 SGHVS and CDR2 FQNEAQ. The CDR3 totals 15 residues. Note on this clonotype: The antigen is unknown.

Unique molecular identifiers were present in the TCR beta cDNA libraries. TCRdb re-called the PCR reads through MiXCR, storing one row per CDR3 protein. The profile covers about 500,000 distinct CDR3 sequences, with around 40% appearing a single time and roughly 12% taken by the ten largest. This sequence joins TRBV7-8 and TRBJ2-7; D unresolved. The sequenced material came from blood. The clonotype was recovered from a girl under 18 with multiple sclerosis. In nucleotides, the CDR3 is TGTGCCAGCAGCTTAGGAAGACTGGCCTCCTACGAGCAGTACTTC. It translates to CASSLGRLASYEQYF.